This T cell receptor (beta chain) came from a study of T cells in localized non-small cell lung cancer. Study findings and constraints: Sequencing was limited to one tumor region, leaving the possibility of heterogeneity open. Uninvolved adjacent lung had the highest recorded T cell clonality, with tumor below it.

Details on this clone: Its antigen is still unknown.

TCRdb keeps only in-frame clones here, not all; method: immunoSEQ multiplex PCR. The table records some 50,000 clones, around 87% of them present only once. The CDR3 contains 14 residues. Germline V gene sequence: CDR1 WSHSY, CDR2 SAAADI. V was pared by 5 bases and J by 1 base, with 10 bases between. The sample here was PBMCs, taken before any cancer treatment. The chain couples TRBV10-2 to TRBJ2-3, with TRBD1 as a possible D gene (6 bases). This TCR was sampled from a female donor with stage II lung adenocarcinoma. CDR3 DNA: TGCGCCAGCAGTCCGTACAGGGGCACAGATACGCAGTATTTT. Its protein product is CASSPYRGTDTQYF.